This T cell receptor (beta chain) was obtained from a study of beta chain features in type 1 diabetes. Background on the study: Patients did not differ from healthy donors in age, gender or cell yield. Points from the study as a whole: Among patients with Type 1 diabetes, TCRB CDR3s were moderately but significantly shorter in every one of the four CD4+ subsets. The naive, central memory and Treg TCRB repertoires showed an apparent similarity that was greater among patients than among healthy donors. Equally in patients and controls, PCR might preferentially amplify shorter templates.

From germline, CDR1 is MNHEY and CDR2 SVGAGI. Trimming removed 2 bases at V and 0 bases at J, with 8 bases between. The CDR3 consists of 15 residues. Expressed TCRB transcripts were sequenced, since all the RNA that had been isolated was reverse transcribed. Profiled with immunoSEQ multiplex PCR; TCRdb holds only in-frame clones, not every one. The sample holds 620,000 or so clones; around 15% are singletons and the top ten take about 0.086%. Comments on this clone: Its antigen remains unknown.

This chain joins TRBV6-5 and TRBJ1-5, with a tentative D call TRBD1 (6 bases). The TCR sequence derives from a man younger than 35 in good health. The sequencing input was naive CD4+ T cells from blood. CDR3 protein: CASSYDRNSNQPQHF. CDR3 coding DNA: TGTGCCAGCAGTTACGACAGGAATAGCAATCAGCCCCAGCATTTT.